A single sample is the source of the 27 T cell receptor beta chains below, sequenced in a study of T cell repertoires in cytomegalovirus infection. TCRdb recomputed calls from the reads with MiXCR, one row per CDR3 protein. The table includes about 920,000 distinct CDR3 sequences, roughly 30% detected once. Their cognate antigens are unknown. Source: cultured CD8+ T cells from PBMCs, taken from culture after CMV antigen stimulation. Receptors originate from a human donor in good health (CMV status not recorded). Some clones in this sample may be carry-over from other donors' samples.

In this sample, this clonotype turned up a few times. The rearrangement joins TRBV6-1 to TRBJ2-7; 7 positions match TRBD1. The junction had 9 bases not matched to a gene; V was cut back by 6 bases and J by 4 bases. Germline CDR1 is MNHNS and CDR2 is SASEGT. CDR3 length: 14 residues. CDR3 nucleotide sequence: TGTGCCAGCAGCGCCGGGACAGCAGGATACGAGCAGTACTTC. Its protein product is CASSAGTAGYEQYF.

This clonotype has a handful of counts. The chain joins TRBV7-8 to TRBJ1-1; no clear D. Germline V gene data show CDR1 as SGHVS and CDR2 as FQNEAQ. The CDR3 extends over 11 amino acids. V lost 5 bases, J lost 5 bases, and 6 bases lay in between. The CDR3 loop is CASSITTEAFF. For the CDR3, the DNA is TGTGCCAGCAGCATCACAACTGAAGCTTTCTTT.

A few counts support this clonotype. The chain combines TRBV28 with TRBJ2-3; possibly TRBD1 for D (6 bases). From germline, CDR1 is MDHEN and CDR2 SYDVKM. Trimming left V 7 bases short and J 0 bases short, with 17 bases between. This CDR3 contains 16 residues. The CDR3 bases are TGTGCCAGCACGTTCTCAGGGGTGCCGAGCACAGATACGCAGTATTTT. Protein sequence: CASTFSGVPSTDTQYF.

The table lists this clonotype with a few counts. The rearrangement links TRBV15 to TRBJ1-2, with TRBD1 identical over 9 bases. Germline lookup yields CDR1 LNHNV and CDR2 YYDKDF (reference sequence). The J segment lost 5 bases and the V segment lost 6 bases, leaving 7 bases of the junction unmatched. This CDR3 comprises 14 residues. For the CDR3, the DNA is TGTGCCACCAGACAGACAGGGGGTCGATATGGCTACACCTTC. Its translation: CATRQTGGRYGYTF. Full variable domain (missing parts from reference TRBV15 and TRBJ1-2): DAMVIQNPRYQVTQFGKPVTLSCSQTLNHNVMYWYQQKSSQAPKLLFHYYDKDFNNEADTPDNFQSRRPNTSFCFLDIRSPGLGDTAMYLCATRQTGGRYGYTFGSGTRLTVV.

In the case of this clonotype: A much larger clone lies a single base off, so this may be a read error. V gene TRBV7-8 combines with J gene TRBJ1-2, with D unclear. The CDR3 has 13 amino acids. V was shortened by 2 bases and J by 7 bases, with 11 bases between the two germline ends. Germline-derived CDR1 and CDR2 are SGHVS and FQNEAQ. CDR3 amino acids: CASSLKQICGYTF. The CDR3 region has the DNA TGTGCCAGCAGCTTAAAACAGATCTGTGGCTACACCTTC.

This clonotype was recorded at least ten times. In nucleotides, the CDR3 is TGTGCCAGCAGTCCTGGACAGGGTGTCGATGAGCAGTTCTTC. The encoded protein is CASSPGQGVDEQFF. The chain is built from TRBV12-3 or TRBV12-4 and TRBJ2-1; 8 nucleotides line up with TRBD1. After removal of 5 bases from V and 8 bases from J, the junction contained 8 bases not matched to a gene. This CDR3 comprises 14 residues.

This clonotype was seen more than once but under ten times. The V call is TRBV12-3 or TRBV12-4, the J call TRBJ2-5, with D maybe TRBD1 (6 bases). The V end lost 6 bases, the J end lost 2 bases, and 16 bases lay between the germline ends. CDR3 size: 15 residues. CDR3 coding DNA: TGTGCCAGCAGCGAAGGTGGGACACCTCAAGAGACCCAGTACTTC. Its protein product is CASSEGGTPQETQYF.

Many counts were recorded for this clonotype. The chain links TRBV7-9 to TRBJ2-1, with TRBD2 as a possible D gene (6 bases). The CDR3 consists of 14 residues. Germline CDR1 and CDR2: SEHNR and FQNEAQ (reference sequence). Trimming removed 4 bases at V and 10 bases at J, with 17 bases between. The CDR3 loop is CASSSMGLPEEQFF. The CDR3 nucleotides are TGTGCCAGCAGCTCAATGGGACTCCCTGAGGAGCAGTTCTTC. Together with reference TRBV7-9 and TRBJ2-1, the CDR3 gives the full variable domain: DTGVSQNPRHKITKRGQNVTFRCDPISEHNRLYWYRQTLGQGPEFLTYFQNEAQLEKSRLLSDRFSAERPKGSFSTLEIQRTEQGDSAMYLCASSSMGLPEEQFFGPGTRLTVL.

To note about this clonotype: It may be a read error: a sequence one base away is much more abundant. This chain uses TRBV7-2 with TRBJ2-5, with D possibly being TRBD2 (6 bases). Between the trimmed V and J ends, which lost 1 base and 3 bases, there was a span of 12 bases. This CDR3 has 15 amino acids. CDR1 and CDR2 from the germline V gene are SGHTA and FQGNSA. The DNA for the CDR3 is TGTGCCAGCAGCTTAGGAAGGACTACTAAAGAGACCCAGTACTTC. Protein: CASSLGRTTKETQYF.

The J gene is TRBJ2-5, the V gene TRBV29-1; 7 bases line up with TRBD2. V shed 1 base and J 1 base; nucleotides not matched to a gene: 6. This CDR3 is built from 15 residues. Germline V CDR1 and CDR2: SQVTM, ANQGSEA. The CDR3 sequence is CSVEGGGERQETQYF. The DNA of the CDR3 is TGCAGCGTTGAAGGGGGGGGGGAACGCCAAGAGACCCAGTACTTC.

This clonotype has just a few counts. The chain couples TRBV5-1 to TRBJ1-5; D might be TRBD1 (6 bases). The CDR3 totals 14 residues. The germline V and J ends were trimmed by 1 base and 4 bases, with 9 bases remaining between them. Germline V CDR1 and CDR2: SGHRS, YFSETQ. Here the CDR3 reads CASSLTQGNQPQHF. The CDR3 bases are TGCGCCAGCAGCTTGACGCAGGGGAATCAGCCCCAGCATTTT.

This clonotype appeared many times. This chain connects TRBV7-9 to TRBJ2-1; D is uncertain. The CDR3 runs 15 residues. Germline-derived CDR1 and CDR2 are SEHNR and FQNEAQ (reference sequence). Trimming pared 3 bases from V and 6 bases from J, leaving 15 bases between. CDR3 loop: CASSLSWATPNEQFF. The CDR3 DNA reads TGTGCCAGCAGCTTGTCCTGGGCCACCCCCAATGAGCAGTTCTTC.

The table lists this clonotype with a few counts. The chain carries TRBV7-3 and TRBJ2-7; D gene unclear. The V gene's germline CDR1 is SGHTA and CDR2 FQGTGA. V lost 5 bases and J 6 bases, leaving 23 bases between the germline ends. The CDR3 has 16 residues. The CDR3 region is CASSQEHGLVVGEQYV. The CDR3 nucleotides read TGTGCCAGCAGCCAAGAACACGGGTTGGTGGTCGGCGAGCAGTACGTC.

The rearrangement joins TRBV7-6 to TRBJ2-2; 7 nucleotides agree with TRBD2. This CDR3 is built from 16 residues. Germline assignment: CDR1 SGHVS and CDR2 FNYEAQ. Germline trimming cut 3 bases from V and 0 bases from J; bases unmatched to any gene: 4. For the CDR3, the DNA is TGTGCCAGCAGCTTCCGCGGGGGTCCGAACACCGGGGAGCTGTTTTTT. Its protein is CASSFRGGPNTGELFF.

This clonotype was counted between two and nine times. The chain uses TRBV27 and TRBJ2-7; no definite D call. Germline V gene sequence: CDR1 MNHEY, CDR2 SMNVEV (reference sequence). The CDR3 totals 15 residues. V was trimmed by 1 base and J by 3 bases, leaving 13 bases between them. CDR3 sequence: CASSLYSLTDYEQYF. CDR3 nucleotide sequence: TGTGCCAGCAGTTTATACTCCCTAACAGACTACGAGCAGTACTTC.

This clonotype was picked up a small number of times. The chain uses TRBV15 and TRBJ1-6; D perhaps matches TRBD1 (5 bases). The CDR3 extends over 15 amino acids. With 0 bases removed from V and 7 bases from J, the gap between germline ends came to 10 bases. CDR1 is LNHNV, CDR2 YYDKDF, per germline (reference sequence). This CDR3 reads CATSRDRVGNSPLHF. DNA for the CDR3: TGTGCCACCAGCAGAGACAGGGTCGGAAATTCACCCCTCCACTTT. The full variable domain, its missing parts supplied by reference TRBV15 and TRBJ1-6, is DAMVIQNPRYQVTQFGKPVTLSCSQTLNHNVMYWYQQKSSQAPKLLFHYYDKDFNNEADTPDNFQSRRPNTSFCFLDIRSPGLGDTAMYLCATSRDRVGNSPLHFGNGTRLTVT.

The rearrangement joins TRBV29-1 to TRBJ2-3; unclear D gene. The V end was cut by 4 bases, the J end by 0 bases, with 5 bases between. The CDR3 extends over 12 amino acids. CDR1 is SQVTM, CDR2 ANQGSEA, per germline. This CDR3 reads CSVVPSTDTQYF. Written as DNA, the CDR3 is TGCAGCGTTGTGCCTAGCACAGATACGCAGTATTTT.

Ten or more counts support this clonotype. One end of the junction is discordant with germline, which a read error may explain. The V and J genes are TRBV7-6 and TRBJ2-5; D is ambiguous. Germline-derived CDR1 and CDR2 are SGHVS and FNYEAQ. CDR3 length equals 14 residues. The CDR3 sequence: CASSLERIQETQYF. The DNA for the CDR3 is TGTGCCAGCAGTTTAGAAAGGATCCAAGAGACCCAGTACTTC.

In this sample, this clonotype turned up a few times. DNA for the CDR3: TGTGCCAGCACCTTGGGGAGGCGGGGCACTGAAGCTTTCTTT. This sequence encodes CASTLGRRGTEAFF. The rearrangement joins TRBV12-3 or TRBV12-4 to TRBJ1-1; D gene ambiguous. The CDR3 loop spans 14 amino acids. The ends were cut back, 7 bases at V and 4 bases at J, with 16 bases in the middle.

This clonotype came up many times. The rearrangement links TRBV2 to TRBJ1-2, with D hard to call. The V gene lost 2 bases and the J gene lost 2 bases, with 9 bases spanning the gap. The V gene's germline CDR1 is SNHLY and CDR2 FYNNEI. CDR3 length: 14 amino acids. CDR3 DNA: TGTGCCAGCAGTGAAATTGTACGAAACTATGGCTACACCTTC. As protein: CASSEIVRNYGYTF.

This clonotype occurred a few times. In DNA, the CDR3 is TGTGCCAGCAGCTTCGAACAGGTCGGGGATACGCAGTATTTT. It yields the protein CASSFEQVGDTQYF. This sequence joins TRBV7-6 and TRBJ2-3, with a possible D match to TRBD1 (5 bases). Trimming took off 3 bases at V and 6 bases at J, with 13 bases between the two ends. The CDR3 loop spans 14 amino acids. Germline CDR1 and CDR2: SGHVS and FNYEAQ.

This clonotype was recorded at least ten times. This chain uses TRBV7-6 with TRBJ2-3; D is perhaps TRBD1 or TRBD2 (5 bases each). The V end was cut by 3 bases, the J end by 1 base, with 11 bases between. The CDR3 is 15 amino acids. Germline V lookup: CDR1 SGHVS, CDR2 FNYEAQ. The CDR3 is CASSLGPGGTDTQYF. The CDR3 nucleotides are TGTGCCAGCAGCTTGGGACCCGGAGGCACAGATACGCAGTATTTT.

This clonotype was counted between two and nine times. This chain uses TRBV7-6 with TRBJ2-1; unclear D gene. The CDR3 runs to 14 residues. Trimming cost V 4 bases and J 6 bases, with 13 bases left between them. Looked up from germline, CDR1 is SGHVS and CDR2 is FNYEAQ. The CDR3 sequence: CASSSPPLLNEQFF. The CDR3 DNA reads TGTGCCAGCAGCTCCCCCCCCCTCCTCAATGAGCAGTTCTTC.

The chain joins TRBV7-9 to TRBJ2-7, with 10 positions matching TRBD2. With V trimmed by 4 bases and J by 3 bases, 12 bases remained unmatched. The CDR3 runs to 17 residues. Germline V gene lookup returns CDR1 SEHNR and CDR2 FQNEAQ (reference sequence). The CDR3 sequence is CASSSSGRAVLNYEQYF. The CDR3 DNA follows: TGTGCCAGCAGCTCGAGCGGGAGGGCCGTCTTGAACTACGAGCAGTACTTC. Filled out from reference TRBV7-9 and TRBJ2-7, the complete variable domain reads DTGVSQNPRHKITKRGQNVTFRCDPISEHNRLYWYRQTLGQGPEFLTYFQNEAQLEKSRLLSDRFSAERPKGSFSTLEIQRTEQGDSAMYLCASSSSGRAVLNYEQYFGPGTRLTVT.

This clonotype was seen a few times. This chain links TRBV12-3 or TRBV12-4 with TRBJ2-1; possible D gene TRBD1, 6 bases. Between the trimmed V and J ends, which lost 6 bases and 0 bases, there was a span of 12 bases. This CDR3 has 15 residues. The CDR3: CASSRSGASYNEQFF. In DNA, the CDR3 is TGTGCCAGCAGCCGTTCAGGGGCCTCCTACAATGAGCAGTTCTTC.

V is TRBV20-1 and J is TRBJ1-5; D unresolved. V was trimmed by 5 bases and J by 2 bases, leaving 13 bases between them. The germline CDR1 and CDR2 sequences are DFQATT and SNEGSKA (reference sequence). The length of the CDR3 is 14 residues. CDR3 protein: CSAFRTSGNQPQHF. The CDR3 DNA reads TGCAGTGCTTTCCGGACTAGCGGCAATCAGCCCCAGCATTTT.

This sequence joins TRBV6-1 and TRBJ1-2; D unresolved. V lost 8 bases and J 0 bases, leaving 7 bases between the germline ends. The CDR3 has 12 amino acids. CDR1 is MNHNS, CDR2 SASEGT, per germline. CDR3 in amino acids: CASGVSNYGYTF. The DNA of the CDR3 is TGTGCCAGCGGGGTTTCTAACTATGGCTACACCTTC.